This paragraph reports one T cell receptor beta chain. Germline and junction disagree at one end, which may indicate a read error. This specimen belongs to a study of blood T cells in healthy people across ages. The CDR3 loop spans 14 amino acids. Germline assignment: CDR1 MNHEY and CDR2 SMNVEV (reference sequence). Next came a second PCR, run for roughly 6 to 11 cycles, which used a sample-barcoded 5' primer along with a J-beta primer mix. One entry per CDR3 protein, called by TCRdb with MiXCR from the 5' RACE reads. The sample comprises hundreds of thousands of distinct CDR3 sequences, more than 55% of which are singletons, and 25% to 30% rests with the top ten.

The chain combines TRBV27 with TRBJ2-5; 7 bases line up with TRBD2. The J call could be wrong; TRBJ2-7 is a better fit for the DNA end. The TCR originated in a middle-aged man in good health. The sample was blood. The DNA of the CDR3 is TGTCCCAGCAGTTTCAGCGGCGGGGGTGGCGAGCAGTACTTC. Amino acid sequence: CPSSFSGGGGEQYF.